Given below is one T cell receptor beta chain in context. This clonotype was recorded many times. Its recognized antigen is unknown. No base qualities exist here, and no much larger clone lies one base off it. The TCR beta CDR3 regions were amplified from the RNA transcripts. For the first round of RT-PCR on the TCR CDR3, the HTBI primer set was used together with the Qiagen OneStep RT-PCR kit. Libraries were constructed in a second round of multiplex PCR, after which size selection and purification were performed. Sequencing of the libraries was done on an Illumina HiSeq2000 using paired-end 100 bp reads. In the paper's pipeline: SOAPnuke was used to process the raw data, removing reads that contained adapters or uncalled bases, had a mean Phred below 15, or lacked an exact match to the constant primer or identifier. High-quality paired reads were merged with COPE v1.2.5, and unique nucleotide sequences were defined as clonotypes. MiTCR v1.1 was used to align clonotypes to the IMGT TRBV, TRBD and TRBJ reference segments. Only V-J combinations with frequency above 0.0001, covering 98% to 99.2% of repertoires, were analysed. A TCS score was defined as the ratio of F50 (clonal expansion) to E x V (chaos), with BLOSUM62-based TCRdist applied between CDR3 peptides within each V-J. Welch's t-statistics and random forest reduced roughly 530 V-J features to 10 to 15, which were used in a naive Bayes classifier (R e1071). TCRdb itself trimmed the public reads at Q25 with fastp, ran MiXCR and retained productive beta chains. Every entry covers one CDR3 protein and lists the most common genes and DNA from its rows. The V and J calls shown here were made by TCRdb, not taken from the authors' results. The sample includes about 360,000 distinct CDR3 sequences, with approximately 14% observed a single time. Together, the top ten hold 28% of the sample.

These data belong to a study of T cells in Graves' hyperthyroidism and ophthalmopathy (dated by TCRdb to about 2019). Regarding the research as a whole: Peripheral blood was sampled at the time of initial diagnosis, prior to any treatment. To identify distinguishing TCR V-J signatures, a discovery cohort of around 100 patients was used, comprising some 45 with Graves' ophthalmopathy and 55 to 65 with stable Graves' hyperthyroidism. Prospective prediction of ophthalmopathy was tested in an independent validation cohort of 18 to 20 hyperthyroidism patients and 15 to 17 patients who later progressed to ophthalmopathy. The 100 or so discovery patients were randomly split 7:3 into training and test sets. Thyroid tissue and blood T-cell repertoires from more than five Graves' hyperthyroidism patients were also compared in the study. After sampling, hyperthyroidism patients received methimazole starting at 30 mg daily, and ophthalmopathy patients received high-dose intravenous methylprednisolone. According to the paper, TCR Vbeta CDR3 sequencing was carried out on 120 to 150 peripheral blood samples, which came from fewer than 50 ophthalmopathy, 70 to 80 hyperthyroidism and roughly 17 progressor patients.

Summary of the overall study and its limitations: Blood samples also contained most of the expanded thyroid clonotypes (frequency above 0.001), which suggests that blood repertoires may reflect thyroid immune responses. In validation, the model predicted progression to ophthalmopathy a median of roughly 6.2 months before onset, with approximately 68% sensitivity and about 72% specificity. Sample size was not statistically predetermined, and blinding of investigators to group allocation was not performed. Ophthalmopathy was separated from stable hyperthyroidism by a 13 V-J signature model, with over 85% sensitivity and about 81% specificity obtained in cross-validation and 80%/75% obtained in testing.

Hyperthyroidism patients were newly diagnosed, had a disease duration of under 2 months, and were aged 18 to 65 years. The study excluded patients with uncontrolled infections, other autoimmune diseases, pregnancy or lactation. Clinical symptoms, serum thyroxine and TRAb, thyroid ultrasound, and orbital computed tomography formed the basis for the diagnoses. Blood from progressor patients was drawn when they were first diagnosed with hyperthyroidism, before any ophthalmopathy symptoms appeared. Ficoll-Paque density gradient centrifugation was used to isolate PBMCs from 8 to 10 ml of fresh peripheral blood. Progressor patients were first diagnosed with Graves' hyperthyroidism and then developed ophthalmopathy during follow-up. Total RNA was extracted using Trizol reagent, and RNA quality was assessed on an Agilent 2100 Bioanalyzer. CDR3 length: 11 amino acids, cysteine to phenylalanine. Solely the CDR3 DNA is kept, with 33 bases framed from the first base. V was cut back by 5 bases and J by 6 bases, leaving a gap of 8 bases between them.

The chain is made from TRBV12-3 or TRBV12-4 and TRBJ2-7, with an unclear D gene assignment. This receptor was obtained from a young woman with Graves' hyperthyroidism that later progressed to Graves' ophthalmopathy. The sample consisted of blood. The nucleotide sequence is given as TGTGCCAGCAGTCAGGCCTTCGAGCAGTACTTC. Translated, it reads CASSQAFEQYF.